This TCR beta chain was found in a study of blood T cell repertoires in COVID-19. Sequenced by immunoSEQ multiplex PCR; TCRdb stores in-frame clones only, minus some. The table lists just over 65,000 clones, 75% to 90% of them singletons. CDR3 size: 16 residues. V was pared by 5 bases and J by 5 bases, with 10 bases of the junction left unmatched. Germline V gene sequence: CDR1 SGHTA, CDR2 FQGTGA. This clone was counted between two and nine times. Sequencing was carried out using peripheral blood. The TCR comes from a man in his thirties or forties with acute or convalescent COVID-19. The chain joins TRBV7-3 to TRBJ2-2; 8 nucleotides line up with TRBD2. The CDR3 reads CASSPRGGVATGELFF. CDR3 in DNA: TGTGCCAGCAGCCCCCGGGGGGGGGTCGCAACCGGGGAGCTGTTTTTT.